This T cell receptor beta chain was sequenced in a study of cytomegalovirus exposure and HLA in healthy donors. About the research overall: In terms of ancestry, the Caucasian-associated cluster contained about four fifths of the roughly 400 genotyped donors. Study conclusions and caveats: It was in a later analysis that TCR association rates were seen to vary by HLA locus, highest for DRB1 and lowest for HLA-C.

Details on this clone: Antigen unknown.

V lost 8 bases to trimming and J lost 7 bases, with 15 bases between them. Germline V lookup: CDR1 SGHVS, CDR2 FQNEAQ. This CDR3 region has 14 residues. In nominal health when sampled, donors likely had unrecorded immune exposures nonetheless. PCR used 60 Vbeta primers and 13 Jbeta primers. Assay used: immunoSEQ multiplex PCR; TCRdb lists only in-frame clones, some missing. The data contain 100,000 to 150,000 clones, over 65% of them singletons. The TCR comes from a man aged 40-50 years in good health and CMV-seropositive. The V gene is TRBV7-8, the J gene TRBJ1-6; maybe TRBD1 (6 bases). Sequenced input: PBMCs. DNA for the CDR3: TGTGCCAGCGCCTACAGGGTTGGGAATTCACCCCTCCACTTT. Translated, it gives CASAYRVGNSPLHF. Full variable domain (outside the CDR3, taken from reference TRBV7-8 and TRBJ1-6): GAGVSQSPRYKVAKRGQDVALRCDPISGHVSLFWYQQALGQGPEFLTYFQNEAQLDKSGLPSDRFFAERPEGSVSTLKIQRTQQEDSAVYLCASAYRVGNSPLHFGNGTRLTVT.